A selection of T cell receptor beta chains follows, all from one sample in a study of blood T cells in healthy people across ages. Using its own MiXCR run on the 5' RACE reads, TCRdb lists one record per CDR3 protein. This table holds about 1,500,000 distinct CDR3 sequences, roughly 27% found once. Sequenced sample: blood. These receptors originate from a woman aged 25 to 39 in good health. CDR3s include the opening cysteine and the closing phenylalanine or tryptophan. D genes are given only for firm matches. Rows may omit the clone size; those that give it use once, few, many or a size class.

size | J | V | D | DNA | CDR3
NA | TRBJ1-1 | TRBV5-6 | TRBD1 | TGTGCCAGCAGCTCAGATTACAGGGGGGACACTGAAGCTTTCTTT | CASSSDYRGDTEAFF
many | TRBJ2-1 | TRBV20-1 | TRBD1 | TGCAGTGCTAGTGCAGGGGGCGTCTACAATGAGCAGTTCTTC | CSASAGGVYNEQFF
NA | TRBJ2-7 | TRBV3-1 | NA | TGTGCCAGCAGGAACAGGGCATCCTACGAGCAGTACTTC | CASRNRASYEQYF
NA | TRBJ2-2 | TRBV11-2 | TRBD2 | TGTGCCAGCAGCTTAGGGGGACTAGCGGGGAACACCGGGGAGCTGTTTTTT | CASSLGGLAGNTGELFF
few | TRBJ2-7 | TRBV20-1 | NA | TGCAGTGCTGACCGCAGGGGGGAGCCCCCCTACGAGCAGTACTTC | CSADRRGEPPYEQYF
NA | TRBJ2-4 | TRBV6-5 | TRBD2 | TGTGCCAGCAGTACCACTAGCGGAAATGAGCAGTACTTC | CASSTTSGNEQYF
NA | TRBJ1-2 | TRBV29-1 | NA | TGCAGCGTCTCGGGTCGCTACGGGTTCGGCTACACCTTC | CSVSGRYGFGYTF
NA | TRBJ2-1 | TRBV7-2 | TRBD2 | TGTGCCAGCAGCTTAGGTAATCTAGCGGGAGACTGGTACAATGAGCAGTTCTTC | CASSLGNLAGDWYNEQFF
few | TRBJ1-3 | TRBV20-1 | TRBD1 | TGCAGTGCTAGAGGGACAGGGGGAGTCTCTGGAAACACCATATATTTT | CSARGTGGVSGNTIYF
NA | TRBJ1-2 | TRBV29-1 | NA | TGCAGCGTCCCTCGACCCGGGGGATACTATGGCTACACCTTC | CSVPRPGGYYGYTF
NA | TRBJ2-5 | TRBV5-6 | NA | TGTGCCAGCAGCTCCGCCCCTGGTACGGAGACCCAGTACTTC | CASSSAPGTETQYF
NA | TRBJ2-2 | TRBV20-1 | TRBD2 | TGCAGTGCTCAACCGACTAGCGGGGGGGCTAACACCGGGGAGCTGTTTTTT | CSAQPTSGGANTGELFF
few | TRBJ1-2 | TRBV6-5 | NA | TGTGCCAGCAGTGAAAGAATCGTAGCTAACTATGGCTACACCTTC | CASSERIVANYGYTF
many | TRBJ2-1 | TRBV6-5 | TRBD2 | TGTGCCAGCAGTTACACGGGACAGGGAACTAGCGGGAGGATCAATGAGCAGTTCTTC | CASSYTGQGTSGRINEQFF
NA | TRBJ1-1 | TRBV5-1 | TRBD1 | TGCGCCAGCAGTCGCCAGGGGGCGAACACTGAAGCTTTCTTT | CASSRQGANTEAFF
few | TRBJ1-5 | TRBV9 | TRBD1 | TGTGCCAGCAGCGTAGAGGGGCACAGGGGACAGCCCCAGCATTTT | CASSVEGHRGQPQHF
few | TRBJ2-5 | TRBV5-5 | NA | TGTGCCAGCAGCCCCTCGGGGGAACCCCAAGAGACCCAGTACTTC | CASSPSGEPQETQYF
once | TRBJ1-5 | TRBV2 | NA | TGTGCCAGCGGCCAGGGAAGAACTCAGCCCCAGCATTTT | CASGQGRTQPQHF
NA | TRBJ1-1 | TRBV5-1 | TRBD1 | TGCGCCAGCAGCTGGACCGGGACAGAGAACACTGAAGCTTTCTTT | CASSWTGTENTEAFF
few | TRBJ2-1 | TRBV7-2 | NA | TGTGCCGGCACCCCCGGAGAGACCCAGTTCTTC | CAGTPGETQFF
once | TRBJ2-1 | TRBV5-6 | NA | TGTGCCAGCAGCTTGGGGGGCGGCCTACAGATAGATGAGCAGTTCTTC | CASSLGGGLQIDEQFF
NA | TRBJ2-7 | TRBV27 | TRBD1 | TGTGCCAGCAGTCCAGGGTTGGGACAGACCTACGAGCAGTACTTC | CASSPGLGQTYEQYF
few | TRBJ2-3 | TRBV5-1 | NA | TGCGCCAGCAGCTTGACCCGTCCGAGGCCTACGCAGTATTTT | CASSLTRPRPTQYF
few | TRBJ2-3 | TRBV12-3/TRBV12-4 | TRBD2 | TGTGCCAGCAGTAATAGCGGGACGGGGGATACGCAGTATTTT | CASSNSGTGDTQYF
NA | TRBJ2-4 | TRBV12-3/TRBV12-4 | NA | TGCGACAGCAGTCCGGCACATGAGCAGTACTTC | CDSSPAHEQYF
many | TRBJ1-5 | TRBV11-2 | NA | TGTGCCAGCAGTATTACTGGGGCCCCGAATCAGCCCCAGCATTTT | CASSITGAPNQPQHF
NA | TRBJ1-1 | TRBV5-1 | NA | TGCGCCAGCAACCCACAGGGATCCGGCACTGAAGCTTTCTTT | CASNPQGSGTEAFF
NA | TRBJ2-3 | TRBV5-6 | TRBD2 | TGTGCCAGCAGCTGGACTAGCGGCGCGGAAGATACGCAGTATTTT | CASSWTSGAEDTQYF
NA | TRBJ2-3 | TRBV7-9 | NA | TGTGCCAGCAGGCCCGGGGAAAGCGGGCCTGGGAGCACAGATACGCAGTATTTT | CASRPGESGPGSTDTQYF
few | TRBJ1-5 | TRBV7-2 | NA | TGTGCCAGCAGCTTGGACAGCCGCAATCAGCCCCAGCATTTT | CASSLDSRNQPQHF
NA | TRBJ2-7 | TRBV10-2 | NA | TGCGCCAGCAGTGAGTCGATCCCCACCTACGAGCAGTACTTC | CASSESIPTYEQYF
NA | TRBJ1-3 | TRBV12-3/TRBV12-4 | NA | TGTGCCAGCAGAATACAGGGTCGTAGCTCTGGAAACACCATATATTTT | CASRIQGRSSGNTIYF
NA | TRBJ2-1 | TRBV29-1 | NA | TGCAGCGTTGAAGCCTCAGGGCTCTGGCCGTTCTTC | CSVEASGLWPFF
few | TRBJ2-1 | TRBV4-3 | NA | TGCGCCAGCAGCCAAGATTCCACTCCCACTCCAGCGGGCACCTACAATGAGCAGTTCTTC | CASSQDSTPTPAGTYNEQFF
NA | TRBJ1-4 | TRBV3-1 | NA | TGTGCCAGCAGCTCCTCCAGGCTCATGAAGGAAAAACTGTTTTTT | CASSSSRLMKEKLFF
many | TRBJ2-6 | TRBV5-1 | NA | TGCGCCAGCAGCTTGGGAGGGCTTGGGGCCAACGTCCTGACTTTC | CASSLGGLGANVLTF
few | TRBJ2-3 | TRBV7-2 | TRBD2 | TGTGCCAGCAGCTTACGCGGGAGGGCCCCAGATACGCAGTATTTT | CASSLRGRAPDTQYF
NA | TRBJ2-4 | TRBV28 | TRBD2 | TGTGCCGGCAGTTTATGGGGGACTAGCGGGAGTGTGGGGGCCAAAAACATTCAGTACTTC | CAGSLWGTSGSVGAKNIQYF
NA | TRBJ2-7 | TRBV5-1 | TRBD1 | TGCGCCAGCAGCTTGGAAGGGGGGACAGGGGGCTACGAGCAGTACTTC | CASSLEGGTGGYEQYF
NA | TRBJ2-1 | TRBV11-2 | NA | TGTGCCAGCAGGAAATTAGGCCTAGCGATCCCAAGCTCCTACAATGAGCAGTTCTTC | CASRKLGLAIPSSYNEQFF
NA | TRBJ1-2 | TRBV4-3 | NA | TGCGCCAGCAGCCAAGACAACCTCTATGGCTACACCTTC | CASSQDNLYGYTF
NA | TRBJ2-4 | TRBV12-3/TRBV12-4 | NA | TGTGCCAGCTTAGGCCTACCCGGTGGGAAAAACATTCAGTACTTC | CASLGLPGGKNIQYF
NA | TRBJ2-5 | TRBV7-2 | TRBD2 | TGTGCCAGCAGCCCCCAGCGGGAGAAGACCCAGTACTTC | CASSPQREKTQYF
many | TRBJ1-5 | TRBV10-3 | TRBD1 | TGTGCCATCAGTGAGTCAGGGAGACAGGGACAGCCCCAGCATTTT | CAISESGRQGQPQHF
NA | TRBJ2-7 | TRBV5-6 | NA | TGTGCCAGCAGCTTGGAGATCGAGCAGTACTTC | CASSLEIEQYF
NA | TRBJ2-7 | TRBV20-1 | NA | TGCAGTGCTAGGAGTCCAGGGGCGAACGAGCAGTACTTC | CSARSPGANEQYF